This is a list of T cell receptor beta chains from one sample in a study of T cell responses to AZD1222 COVID-19 vaccine. The method was immunoSEQ multiplex PCR; TCRdb's version includes in-frame clones alone and lacks a portion of them. The sample holds 150,000 to 200,000 clones, around 94% seen once. Sequencing was performed on peripheral blood, taken on day 0 of AZD1222 vaccination. The receptors derive from an adult in good health. Each CDR3 is given with its conserved first and last residue. D genes are given only for firm matches. Clone size is given for some rows only: seen once, a few or many times, or a class if the clone is expanded.

J: TRBJ1-1
size: .
V: TRBV28
D: .
CDR3: CASRPQGQENTEAFF
DNA: TGTGCCAGCAGACCCCAGGGGCAGGAGAACACTGAAGCTTTCTTT

J: TRBJ1-5
size: .
V: TRBV19
D: .
CDR3: CASRDKSNQPQHF
DNA: TGTGCCAGTCGCGACAAGAGCAATCAGCCCCAGCATTTT

J: TRBJ2-6
size: once
V: TRBV5-1
D: .
CDR3: CASRRQLGANVLTF
DNA: TGCGCCAGCAGGCGGCAACTCGGGGCCAACGTCCTGACTTTC

J: TRBJ2-7
size: .
V: TRBV7-7
D: TRBD1
CDR3: CASSLGSGGGYEQYF
DNA: TGTGCCAGCAGCTTAGGGTCAGGGGGCGGATACGAGCAGTACTTC

J: TRBJ2-2
size: .
V: TRBV5-1
D: .
CDR3: CASTSRGNTGELFF
DNA: TGCGCCAGCACCTCCAGGGGGAACACCGGGGAGCTGTTTTTT

J: TRBJ2-1
size: .
V: TRBV29-1
D: TRBD2
CDR3: CSVTGGTSGSLEQFF
DNA: TGCAGCGTGACAGGGGGGACTAGCGGGAGTCTTGAGCAGTTCTTC

J: TRBJ1-5
size: .
V: TRBV6-1
D: .
CDR3: CASSEGGPQHF
DNA: TGTGCCAGCAGTGAGGGGGGACCCCAGCATTTT

J: TRBJ2-7
size: .
V: TRBV7-9
D: TRBD2
CDR3: CASSLTGGIYEQYF
DNA: TGTGCCAGCAGCTTAACGGGAGGCATCTACGAGCAGTACTTC

J: TRBJ1-2
size: .
V: TRBV9
D: TRBD1
CDR3: CASSDAPGQGPLGYTF
DNA: TGTGCCAGCAGCGACGCGCCGGGACAGGGTCCTTTAGGCTACACCTTC

J: TRBJ1-5
size: .
V: TRBV4-1
D: .
CDR3: CASSQVAVNNQPQHF
DNA: TGCGCCAGCAGCCAAGTGGCAGTAAACAATCAGCCCCAGCATTTT

J: TRBJ2-7
size: .
V: TRBV7-2
D: .
CDR3: CASSLRKLTGHEQYF
DNA: TGTGCCAGCAGCTTAAGGAAATTAACAGGGCACGAGCAGTACTTC

J: TRBJ2-1
size: once
V: TRBV11-2
D: TRBD1
CDR3: CASSTGTGPYYNEQFF
DNA: TGTGCCAGCAGCACCGGGACAGGGCCCTATTACAATGAGCAGTTCTTC

J: TRBJ1-5
size: .
V: TRBV6-4
D: .
CDR3: CASTYRREPQHF
DNA: TGTGCCAGCACTTACCGTAGGGAGCCCCAGCATTTT

J: TRBJ1-5
size: .
V: TRBV15
D: .
CDR3: CATSSRDPSGSNQPQHF
DNA: TGTGCCACCAGCAGTCGGGACCCCTCGGGCAGCAATCAGCCCCAGCATTTT

J: TRBJ2-7
size: .
V: TRBV5-1
D: .
CDR3: CASSLGRASGWYEQYF
DNA: TGCGCCAGCAGCTTGGGGAGGGCCTCGGGATGGTACGAGCAGTACTTC

J: TRBJ2-2
size: once
V: TRBV7-3
D: TRBD1
CDR3: CASSPDRVGTGELFF
DNA: TGTGCCAGCAGCCCGGACAGGGTTGGCACCGGGGAGCTGTTTTTT

J: TRBJ2-7
size: .
V: TRBV28
D: .
CDR3: CASTGAYEQYF
DNA: TGTGCCAGCACCGGAGCCTACGAGCAGTACTTC

J: TRBJ2-2
size: once
V: TRBV10-3
D: TRBD1
CDR3: CAISRFYRDRGTGELFF
DNA: TGTGCCATCAGTCGATTCTACCGGGACAGGGGCACCGGGGAGCTGTTTTTT

J: TRBJ1-6
size: once
V: TRBV19
D: TRBD1
CDR3: CATGTDNSSPLHF
DNA: TGTGCCACCGGGACAGATAATTCATCACCCCTCCACTTT

J: TRBJ1-5
size: .
V: TRBV19
D: .
CDR3: CASNFGDSNQPQHF
DNA: TGTGCCAGTAATTTCGGTGATAGCAATCAGCCCCAGCATTTT

J: TRBJ2-2
size: .
V: TRBV3-1/TRBV3-2
D: .
CDR3: CASSQDLTKGRELFF
DNA: TGTGCCAGCAGCCAAGATCTGACCAAGGGGAGGGAGCTGTTTTTT

J: TRBJ1-2
size: .
V: TRBV6-1
D: TRBD1
CDR3: CASSEAWDRSSGYTF
DNA: TGTGCCAGCAGTGAAGCCTGGGACAGGTCCTCTGGCTACACCTTC

J: TRBJ2-1
size: once
V: TRBV7-9
D: TRBD1
CDR3: CASRGLTETGLTEQFF
DNA: TGTGCCAGCAGAGGGTTGACTGAGACAGGGTTAACAGAGCAGTTCTTC

J: TRBJ1-5
size: .
V: TRBV4-2
D: .
CDR3: CASSQELELSNQPQHF
DNA: TGTGCCAGCAGCCAAGAGCTGGAATTAAGCAATCAGCCCCAGCATTTT

J: TRBJ1-5
size: .
V: TRBV6-5
D: .
CDR3: CASGMEPNQPQHF
DNA: TGTGCTTCGGGCATGGAACCCAATCAGCCCCAGCATTTT

J: TRBJ2-5
size: .
V: TRBV20-1
D: TRBD2
CDR3: CSASQLAGEETQYF
DNA: TGCAGTGCTAGTCAACTAGCGGGAGAAGAGACCCAGTACTTC

J: TRBJ2-5
size: .
V: TRBV30
D: .
CDR3: CAWSGAEGQETQYF
DNA: TGTGCCTGGAGTGGGGCGGAGGGGCAAGAGACCCAGTACTTC

J: TRBJ1-1
size: .
V: TRBV7-9
D: .
CDR3: CASSFGNTEAFF
DNA: TGTGCCAGCAGCTTCGGGAACACTGAAGCTTTCTTT

J: TRBJ2-1
size: .
V: TRBV6-5
D: TRBD1
CDR3: CASARLDRTYNEQFF
DNA: TGTGCCAGCGCGCGACTGGACAGGACCTACAATGAGCAGTTCTTC

J: TRBJ1-5
size: .
V: TRBV28
D: .
CDR3: CASSRQLNQPQHF
DNA: TGTGCCAGCAGCCGACAGCTCAATCAGCCCCAGCATTTT

J: TRBJ2-7
size: .
V: TRBV30
D: .
CDR3: CAWSVMRDHYEQYF
DNA: TGTGCCTGGAGTGTAATGCGGGACCACTACGAGCAGTACTTC

J: TRBJ1-1
size: .
V: TRBV10-1
D: .
CDR3: CASSDTGRAAFF
DNA: TGCGCCAGCAGTGACACGGGGCGGGCGGCTTTCTTT

J: TRBJ2-1
size: .
V: TRBV7-9
D: TRBD2
CDR3: CASNRGSSNEQFF
DNA: TGTGCCAGCAACCGCGGGAGTAGTAATGAGCAGTTCTTC

J: TRBJ2-1
size: .
V: TRBV10-2
D: .
CDR3: CASLPGHIYNEQFF
DNA: TGCGCCAGCTTACCGGGACACATCTACAATGAGCAGTTCTTC

J: TRBJ1-5
size: .
V: TRBV30
D: TRBD1
CDR3: CAWRGGKGVPQHF
DNA: TGTGCCTGGAGAGGGGGCAAGGGAGTGCCCCAGCATTTT

J: TRBJ2-4
size: .
V: TRBV13
D: .
CDR3: CASSYRDRLEF
DNA: TGTGCCAGCAGCTACCGAGACCGGCTTGAATTC

J: TRBJ2-2
size: .
V: TRBV5-4
D: .
CDR3: CASSLTMDSSNTGELFF
DNA: TGTGCCAGCAGCTTGACGATGGACAGCTCCAACACCGGGGAGCTGTTTTTT

J: TRBJ1-1
size: .
V: TRBV12-3/TRBV12-4
D: .
CDR3: CASRGALEDEAFF
DNA: TGTGCCAGCAGGGGGGCTTTGGAGGATGAAGCTTTCTTT

J: TRBJ1-5
size: .
V: TRBV5-5
D: TRBD1
CDR3: CASSLTGGDQPQHF
DNA: TGTGCCAGCAGTCTTACAGGGGGCGATCAGCCCCAGCATTTT

J: TRBJ1-2
size: .
V: TRBV3-1/TRBV3-2
D: .
CDR3: CASSPTNRAVYGYTF
DNA: TGTGCCAGCAGTCCAACCAACAGGGCCGTCTATGGCTACACCTTC

J: TRBJ1-1
size: .
V: TRBV28
D: .
CDR3: CASTPPKGQLDTEAFF
DNA: TGTGCCAGCACACCCCCGAAAGGACAGCTAGACACTGAAGCTTTCTTT

J: TRBJ1-4
size: .
V: TRBV15
D: .
CDR3: CATERGPNEKLFF
DNA: TGTGCCACCGAGAGGGGCCCTAATGAAAAACTGTTTTTT

J: TRBJ1-1
size: .
V: TRBV30
D: .
CDR3: CASRDLRNTEAFF
DNA: TGTGCCTCCAGGGACCTCCGGAACACTGAAGCTTTCTTT

J: TRBJ1-1
size: .
V: TRBV12-3/TRBV12-4
D: .
CDR3: CASRVTEAFF
DNA: TGTGCCAGCAGAGTAACTGAAGCTTTCTTT

J: TRBJ1-1
size: .
V: TRBV25-1
D: TRBD1
CDR3: CASTTGGANTEAFF
DNA: TGTGCCAGCACCACAGGGGGAGCGAACACTGAAGCTTTCTTT

J: TRBJ1-4
size: .
V: TRBV6-1
D: .
CDR3: CASSEIGSVRERGKLFF
DNA: TGTGCCAGCAGTGAAATTGGGTCGGTGCGGGAGCGGGGAAAACTGTTTTTT

J: TRBJ1-1
size: few
V: TRBV7-9
D: .
CDR3: CASSPRPSGGKNTEAFF
DNA: TGTGCCAGCAGCCCCCGCCCATCGGGTGGGAAGAACACTGAAGCTTTCTTT

J: TRBJ2-2
size: .
V: TRBV3-1/TRBV3-2
D: TRBD2
CDR3: CASSQGETSGSSGELFF
DNA: TGTGCCAGCAGCCAAGGGGAGACTAGCGGGAGTTCGGGGGAGCTGTTTTTT